This record looks at one TCR beta chain sequence and its context. What it binds is not known. Data came from immunoSEQ multiplex PCR; TCRdb stores just in-frame clones and leaves some out. The table includes about 48,000 clones, 65% to 80% detected once. The time point is: week 35, safety follow-up. Vaccinated patients received 300 ug of mutant IDH1 20-mer peptide per dose, with topical imiquimod. The data stem from a study of a mutant IDH1 vaccine in newly diagnosed glioma. J lost 5 bases, V lost 4 bases, and 9 bases had no gene match. Per the germline V gene, CDR1 is SGHRS and CDR2 is YFSETQ. This CDR3 has 16 residues.

V and J are TRBV5-1 and TRBJ2-5, with 12 bases matching TRBD2. Sequencing was performed on PBMCs, taken from a glioma patient whose treatment included an IDH1 peptide vaccine. The receptor was derived from a man aged 35-49 years with glioma. CDR3 in amino acids: CASSRQTSGSGETQYF. CDR3 coding DNA: TGCGCCAGCAGCCGCCAGACTAGCGGGAGTGGGGAGACCCAGTACTTC. The whole variable domain, filled in from reference TRBV5-1 and TRBJ2-5, reads KAGVTQTPRYLIKTRGQQVTLSCSPISGHRSVSWYQQTPGQGLQFLFEYFSETQRNKGNFPGRFSGRQFSNSRSEMNVSTLELGDSALYLCASSRQTSGSGETQYFGPGTRLLVL.